Listed below are T cell receptor beta chains from one sample, sequenced in a study of T-cell memory formation after mild COVID-19. TCRdb independently ran MiXCR on the 5' RACE reads; one entry per CDR3 protein. Counted here are 250,000 to 350,000 distinct CDR3 sequences, 13% to 15% occurring once; the ten biggest clones make up around 23%. The sequenced material came from PBMCs or a T cell subset sorted from them (not recorded which). The receptors here all came from a young man who had mild COVID-19 (a few samples of this study predate the infection). Cell type and time point are not known. The CDR3 runs from the conserved cysteine through the conserved F or W. The order of the fields is V gene, D gene, CDR3 length, J gene, clone size, CDR3 DNA, CDR3 protein. D genes are given only for firm matches. The size field is filled for only some rows; it gives once, few, many or a size class.

>TRBV7-6|.|13|TRBJ2-3|.
TGTGCCAGCAGCATAACACGGGACGGTGCGCAGTATTTT
CASSITRDGAQYF
>TRBV12-3/TRBV12-4|.|13|TRBJ1-2|many
TGTGCCAGCAGTTTCGGGGAAGACTATGGCTACACCTTC
CASSFGEDYGYTF
>TRBV4-3|TRBD2|16|TRBJ2-3|few
TGCGCCAGCAGCTGCCTTTGCGGGGGGGTAGGAGATACGCAGTATTTT
CASSCLCGGVGDTQYF
>TRBV5-1|TRBD2|15|TRBJ2-5|.
TGCGCCAGCAGCTCCACGACTAGCGGGCAAGAGACCCAGTACTTC
CASSSTTSGQETQYF
>TRBV20-1|TRBD2|16|TRBJ2-5|.
TGCAGTGCTAGAGATCCCCTAGCGGGGCCCCCGGAGCCCCAGTACTTC
CSARDPLAGPPEPQYF
>TRBV7-9|.|15|TRBJ2-3|.
TGTGCCAGCAGTCGAGATCAGGGTTACACAGATACGCAGTATTTT
CASSRDQGYTDTQYF
>TRBV9|.|14|TRBJ1-2|few
TGTGCCAGCAGCGTAGGGGGCGGAGACTATGGCTACACCTTC
CASSVGGGDYGYTF
>TRBV4-1|TRBD1|17|TRBJ1-5|.
TGCGCCAGCAGCCAACCCGGGACAGGGTCCTTCAATCAGCCCCAGCATTTT
CASSQPGTGSFNQPQHF
>TRBV9|.|15|TRBJ2-5|few
TGTGCCAGCAGCGTAGCTGGGCAGACCCAAGAGACCCAGTACTTC
CASSVAGQTQETQYF
>TRBV28|TRBD2|15|TRBJ2-5|many
TGTGCCAGCAGTCTGGGACTAGCGACCGGCGAGACCCAGTACTTC
CASSLGLATGETQYF
>TRBV7-2|TRBD1|15|TRBJ1-4|.
TGTGCCAGCAGCTTCAACAGGGGGCGCGATGAAAAACTGTTTTTT
CASSFNRGRDEKLFF
>TRBV5-1|.|14|TRBJ2-7|.
TGCGCCAGCAGCGCCCCCGGGACTCCCTACGAGCAGTACTTC
CASSAPGTPYEQYF
>TRBV7-2|TRBD1|17|TRBJ2-1|few
TGTGCCAGCAGCTTAGTGGGGACAGGTCGATCCTACAATGAGCAGTTCTTC
CASSLVGTGRSYNEQFF
>TRBV25-1|TRBD2|11|TRBJ2-7|many
TGTGCCATAGCGGGACCCTACGAGCAGTACTTC
CAIAGPYEQYF
>TRBV5-1|.|15|TRBJ2-1|few
TGCGCCAGCAGCCCCACGGGAAGGCCCGCGGGTGAGCAGTTCTTC
CASSPTGRPAGEQFF
>TRBV5-6|TRBD2|14|TRBJ2-7|few
TGTGCCAGCAGCCGGGATAGCGGGACATACGAGCAGTACTTC
CASSRDSGTYEQYF
>TRBV29-1|.|17|TRBJ2-3|few
TGCAGCGTTACCGCTATTCAGTGGGGACCGAGCACAGATACGCAGTATTTT
CSVTAIQWGPSTDTQYF
>TRBV7-6|.|12|TRBJ2-1|few
TGTGCCAGCGGTGACAGGGCGGGGGAGCAGTTCTTC
CASGDRAGEQFF
>TRBV29-1|.|12|TRBJ1-3|few
TGCAGCGTTGAAGGGGCTGGAAACACCATATATTTT
CSVEGAGNTIYF
>TRBV5-1|TRBD1|15|TRBJ2-1|few
TGCGCCAGCAGCCTACAGGGGTTGTCCAACAATGAGCAGTTCTTC
CASSLQGLSNNEQFF
>TRBV4-3|.|13|TRBJ1-2|many
TGCGCCAGCAGCCAAGGAGGGGGTTATGGCTACACCTTC
CASSQGGGYGYTF
>TRBV28|.|16|TRBJ2-2|few
TGTGCCAGCAGACCAGGGGGGGGTAGAGACACCGGGGAGCTGTTTTTT
CASRPGGGRDTGELFF
>TRBV19|TRBD1|15|TRBJ1-2|.
TGTGCCAGTAGTTTCGCCGGGACAGGGAACTATGGCTACACCTTC
CASSFAGTGNYGYTF
>TRBV7-9|TRBD1|15|TRBJ1-2|.
TGTGCCAGCAGCTTTCTCGGACAGGGGGACTATGGCTACACCTTC
CASSFLGQGDYGYTF
>TRBV10-2|.|13|TRBJ2-5|few
TGCGCCAGCAGTGAGAGGGGCCAAGAGACCCAGTACTTC
CASSERGQETQYF
>TRBV7-2|.|14|TRBJ2-3|few
TGTGCCAGCAGGCCCCCAGGGGCGATAGATACGCAGTATTTT
CASRPPGAIDTQYF
>TRBV6-1|.|14|TRBJ2-7|.
TGTGCCAGCAGTGAAGGTGGCACTGGCTACGAGCAGTACTTC
CASSEGGTGYEQYF
>TRBV9|.|16|TRBJ2-3|.
TGTGCCAGCAGCAAAGGGCTAGCCTCGCGCACAGATACGCAGTATTTT
CASSKGLASRTDTQYF
>TRBV6-5|TRBD1|12|TRBJ1-2|.
TGTGCCAGCAGTCCGGGACAGGGGGGGCCCACCTTC
CASSPGQGGPTF
>TRBV9|TRBD1|13|TRBJ2-1|.
TGTGCCAGCCGTAGCCCAGGGGGCAATGAGCAGTTCTTC
CASRSPGGNEQFF
>TRBV29-1|TRBD1|14|TRBJ1-1|.
TGCAGCGTCGTACAGGGGTCAGTAAACACTGAAGCTTTCTTT
CSVVQGSVNTEAFF
>TRBV4-1|TRBD1|20|TRBJ1-6|few
TGCGCCAGCAGCCAAGGCCGGACAAGGGACAGGAGCTCCTATAATTCACCCCTCCACTTT
CASSQGRTRDRSSYNSPLHF
>TRBV12-3/TRBV12-4|.|11|TRBJ1-2|.
TGTGCCAGCCGGGACGGAGATGGCTACACCTTC
CASRDGDGYTF
>TRBV24-1|TRBD1|14|TRBJ2-4|.
TGTGCCACCAGTGACCCCCGACAGGGTGACATTCAGTACTTC
CATSDPRQGDIQYF
>TRBV5-8|.|13|TRBJ2-5|.
TGTGCCAGCAGCTCCTTGCGGGTTTCGACCCAGTACTTC
CASSSLRVSTQYF
>TRBV5-1|TRBD2|14|TRBJ2-5|few
TGCGCCAGCAGACGGGGGGGAGTACAAGAGACCCAGTACTTC
CASRRGGVQETQYF
>TRBV6-5|.|15|TRBJ1-5|few
TGTGCCAGCAGTTACTCGATGGGGGGGGGTCAGCCCCAGCATTTT
CASSYSMGGGQPQHF
>TRBV18|.|13|TRBJ1-1|.
TGTGCCAGCTCACCACCGAGCAACACTGAAGCTTTCTTT
CASSPPSNTEAFF
>TRBV7-2|.|15|TRBJ2-5|.
TGTGCCAGCAGCCGGAGACCAGTTCGTGTGGAGACCCAGTACTTC
CASSRRPVRVETQYF
>TRBV7-9|.|16|TRBJ1-2|few
TGTGCCAGCAGCTTAGGTCTACAGAACTTAAACTATGGCTACACCTTC
CASSLGLQNLNYGYTF
>TRBV5-1|.|13|TRBJ2-7|few
TGCGCCAGCAGCTTGGGAGGGGAGGAGGAGCAGTACTTC
CASSLGGEEEQYF
>TRBV7-2|.|19|TRBJ2-4|few
TGTGCCAGCAGCTATTTCACCGGGACGATAGATTTAGCCAAAAACATTCAGTACTTC
CASSYFTGTIDLAKNIQYF
>TRBV7-2|.|15|TRBJ1-3|.
TGTGCCAGCAGCTTAGTTGGGGTTAAAGGAAACACCATATATTTT
CASSLVGVKGNTIYF
>TRBV4-1|.|15|TRBJ1-2|many
TGCGCCAGCAGCCAGACGACAGAGACCAACTATGGCTACACCTTC
CASSQTTETNYGYTF
>TRBV7-2|.|15|TRBJ2-5|many
TGTGCCAGCAGCTTAGACAGACAGGCCAAAGAGACCCAGTACTTC
CASSLDRQAKETQYF
>TRBV28|TRBD1|15|TRBJ1-2|few
TGTGCCAGCAGAAAAAGGGACAGGGGATTTCGAGGCTACACCTTC
CASRKRDRGFRGYTF
>TRBV6-2/TRBV6-3|.|13|TRBJ2-5|few
TGTGCCAGCAGTTATGAGAGCCAAGAGACCCAGTACTTC
CASSYESQETQYF
>TRBV11-2|.|12|TRBJ1-2|.
TGTGCCAGCAGCTTGAACAGGCAGGGCTACACCTTC
CASSLNRQGYTF
>TRBV4-3|.|13|TRBJ2-2|few
TGCGCCAGCAGCCAGGAAACTTCCGGGGAGCTGTTTTTT
CASSQETSGELFF
>TRBV4-2|.|16|TRBJ1-1|.
TGTGCCAGCAGCCAAGATATACTGACAGTGAACACTGAAGCTTTCTTT
CASSQDILTVNTEAFF
>TRBV6-5|TRBD2|16|TRBJ2-1|many
TGTGCCAGCAGTTACTCCCCCCAGCGGGGCTACAATGAGCAGTTCTTC
CASSYSPQRGYNEQFF